This T cell receptor beta chain is drawn from a study of cytomegalovirus exposure and HLA in healthy donors. Germline CDR1 is LNHDA and CDR2 is SQIVND (reference sequence). The CDR3 spans 12 residues. V shed 10 bases, J shed 5 bases, and the junction held 7 bases outside the gene matches. Study results and limitations: A later analysis showed that HLA-associated TCR beta chains had undergone more clonal expansion than equally common others. A later analysis showed TCR association rates differing by HLA locus, peaking at DRB1 and lowest at HLA-C.

This clone was seen only once. The antigen is undetermined. This CDR3 is also generated by other DNA sequences in the sample. PCR amplification relied on 60 Vbeta primers (plus 13 Jbeta primers). Assay: immunoSEQ multiplex PCR; the TCRdb copy retains only in-frame clones and omits some. The sample carries about 120,000 clones, approximately 72% recorded once. The rearrangement links TRBV19 to TRBJ1-2; 7 bases are a match to TRBD1. The clonotype was recovered from a woman aged 45-60 years in good health and CMV-seropositive. The sample was PBMCs. The CDR3 DNA sequence: TGTGCCACCGATACAGGGGAGTATGGCTACACCTTC. Amino acid sequence: CATDTGEYGYTF.